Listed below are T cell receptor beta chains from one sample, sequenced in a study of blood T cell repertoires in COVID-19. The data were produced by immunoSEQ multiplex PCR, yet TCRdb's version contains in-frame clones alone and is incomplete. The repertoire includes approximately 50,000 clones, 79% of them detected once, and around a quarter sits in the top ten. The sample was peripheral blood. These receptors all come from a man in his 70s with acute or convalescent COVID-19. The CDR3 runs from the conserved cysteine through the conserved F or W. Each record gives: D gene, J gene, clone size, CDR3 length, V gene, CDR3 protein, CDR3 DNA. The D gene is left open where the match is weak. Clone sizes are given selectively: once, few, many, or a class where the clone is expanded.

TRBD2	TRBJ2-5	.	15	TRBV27	CASSRLAEGQETQYF	TGTGCCAGTAGCAGACTAGCGGAGGGCCAAGAGACCCAGTACTTC
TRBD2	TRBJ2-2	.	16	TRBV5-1	CASSRLAGGSTGELFF	TGCGCCAGCAGCCGCCTAGCGGGGGGTAGCACCGGGGAGCTGTTTTTT
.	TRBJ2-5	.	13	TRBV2	CASSRDSLQTQYF	TGTGCCAGCAGTCGGGACTCTCTCCAGACCCAGTACTTC
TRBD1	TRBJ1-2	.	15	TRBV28	CASSLAGTGRYGYTF	TGTGCCAGCAGTCTTGCTGGGACAGGGCGATATGGCTACACCTTC
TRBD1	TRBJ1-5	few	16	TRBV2	CASSARGALSNQPQHF	TGTGCCAGCAGTGCCAGGGGGGCCCTTAGCAATCAGCCCCAGCATTTT
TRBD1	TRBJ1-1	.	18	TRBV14	CASSLNAGQGAGNPEAFF	TGTGCCAGCAGCCTAAATGCCGGACAGGGGGCAGGAAACCCTGAAGCTTTCTTT
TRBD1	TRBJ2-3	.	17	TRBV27	CASSSPFSQGARDTQYF	TGTGCCAGCAGTTCCCCCTTTAGCCAGGGGGCTAGAGATACGCAGTATTTT
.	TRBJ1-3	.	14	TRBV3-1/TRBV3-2	CASSQVSSGNTIYF	TGTGCCAGCAGCCAAGTCTCCTCTGGAAACACCATATATTTT
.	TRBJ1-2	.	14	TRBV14	CASSRQQGPYGYTF	TGTGCCAGCAGCCGGCAACAGGGACCCTATGGCTACACCTTC
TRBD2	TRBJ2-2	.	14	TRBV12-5	CASGFEGGAGELFF	TGTGCTAGTGGTTTTGAGGGAGGGGCCGGGGAGCTGTTTTTT
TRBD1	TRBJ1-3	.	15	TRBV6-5	CASSYAGTGGYTIYF	TGTGCCAGCAGTTACGCGGGGACAGGGGGGTACACCATATATTTT
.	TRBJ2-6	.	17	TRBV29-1	CSPTRQTGDLRANVLTF	TGCAGCCCCACCCGACAGACAGGCGACCTTAGGGCCAACGTCCTGACTTTC
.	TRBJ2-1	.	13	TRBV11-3	CASSRIEDNEQFF	TGTGCCAGCAGCCGTATAGAAGACAATGAGCAGTTCTTC
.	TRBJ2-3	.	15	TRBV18	CASSTPGISTDTQYF	TGTGCCAGCTCAACCCCCGGGATCAGCACAGATACGCAGTATTTT
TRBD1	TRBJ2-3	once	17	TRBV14	CASSQGKPGQLTDTQYF	TGTGCCAGCAGCCAAGGTAAACCGGGACAGCTCACAGATACGCAGTATTTT
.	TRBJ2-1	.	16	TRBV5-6	CASSLGWQIRVNEQFF	TGTGCCAGCAGCTTGGGTTGGCAGATACGGGTGAATGAGCAGTTCTTC
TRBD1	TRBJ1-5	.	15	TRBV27	CASSLYRGGNQPQHF	TGTGCCAGCAGTTTGTACAGGGGTGGCAATCAGCCCCAGCATTTT
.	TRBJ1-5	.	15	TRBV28	CASSPDLGSNQPQHF	TGTGCCAGCAGTCCGGATCTAGGCAGCAATCAGCCCCAGCATTTT
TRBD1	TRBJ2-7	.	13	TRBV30	CACPGQGAREQYF	TGTGCCTGCCCGGGACAGGGGGCTCGAGAGCAGTACTTC
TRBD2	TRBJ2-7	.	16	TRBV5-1	CASSSGGSGALHEQYF	TGCGCCAGCAGCTCCGGGGGTAGCGGGGCCCTCCACGAGCAGTACTTC
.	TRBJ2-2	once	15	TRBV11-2	CASSLGGTDTGELFF	TGTGCCAGCAGCTTGGGCGGGACAGACACCGGGGAGCTGTTTTTT
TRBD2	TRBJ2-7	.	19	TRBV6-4	CASSDSMGSGRALVYEQYF	TGTGCCAGCAGTGACTCGATGGGGAGCGGGAGGGCCTTAGTCTACGAGCAGTACTTC
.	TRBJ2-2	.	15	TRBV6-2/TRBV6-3	CASSYGGAGTGELFF	TGTGCCAGCAGTTATGGGGGGGCCGGCACCGGGGAGCTGTTTTTT
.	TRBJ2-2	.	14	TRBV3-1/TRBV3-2	CASSQDLNTGELFF	TGTGCCAGCAGCCAAGACCTAAACACCGGGGAGCTGTTTTTT
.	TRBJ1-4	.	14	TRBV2	CASSLATPNEKLFF	TGTGCCAGCAGTCTGGCGACACCTAATGAAAAACTGTTTTTT
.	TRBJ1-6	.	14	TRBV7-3	CASSLLPRNSPLHF	TGTGCCAGCAGCTTACTTCCGAGGAATTCACCCCTCCACTTT
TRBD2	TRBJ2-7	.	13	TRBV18	CASSTGTSYEQYF	TGTGCCAGCTCGACCGGGACTAGCTACGAGCAGTACTTC
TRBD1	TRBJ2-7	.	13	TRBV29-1	CSAATGTGYEQYF	TGCAGCGCTGCCACCGGGACAGGATACGAGCAGTACTTC
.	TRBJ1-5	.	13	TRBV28	CASRTGTSQPQHF	TGTGCCAGCAGAACCGGGACTTCTCAGCCCCAGCATTTT
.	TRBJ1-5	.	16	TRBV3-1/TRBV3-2	CASSQAGDNSNQPQHF	TGTGCCAGCAGCCAAGCAGGCGACAATAGCAATCAGCCCCAGCATTTT
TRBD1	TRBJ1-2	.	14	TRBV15	CATSPRTGVGGYTF	TGTGCCACCAGCCCCAGGACAGGGGTGGGTGGCTACACCTTC
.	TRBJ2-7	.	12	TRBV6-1	CASSDIGVEQYF	TGTGCCAGCAGTGATATAGGGGTCGAGCAGTACTTC
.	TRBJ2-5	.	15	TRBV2	CASSSQGLSQETQYF	TGTGCCAGCAGTTCACAGGGTCTCAGCCAAGAGACCCAGTACTTC
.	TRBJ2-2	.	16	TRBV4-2	CASSHQGGLGTGELFF	TGTGCCAGCAGCCATCAGGGTGGTCTGGGCACCGGGGAGCTGTTTTTT
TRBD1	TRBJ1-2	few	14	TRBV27	CASSGSDRDYGYTF	TGTGCCAGCAGTGGGAGTGACAGGGATTATGGCTACACCTTC
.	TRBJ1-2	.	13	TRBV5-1	CASSLSLTDGYTF	TGCGCCAGCAGCTTGTCCCTGACAGATGGCTACACCTTC
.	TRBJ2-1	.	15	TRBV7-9	CASSFYLAGSNEQFF	TGTGCCAGCAGCTTTTATTTGGCGGGCTCCAATGAGCAGTTCTTC
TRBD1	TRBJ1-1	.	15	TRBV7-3	CASSPQTGMNTEAFF	TGTGCCAGCAGCCCCCAGACAGGGATGAACACTGAAGCTTTCTTT
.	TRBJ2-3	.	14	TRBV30	CAWSPGLNTDTQYF	TGTGCCTGGAGTCCGGGACTCAACACAGATACGCAGTATTTT
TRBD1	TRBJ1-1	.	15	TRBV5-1	CASSATQGTGTEAFF	TGCGCCAGCAGCGCAACACAGGGGACGGGCACTGAAGCTTTCTTT
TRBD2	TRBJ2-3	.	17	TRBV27	CASSFSGGGAGTDTQYF	TGTGCCAGCAGTTTCTCGGGCGGGGGGGCAGGCACAGATACGCAGTATTTT